This T cell receptor (beta chain) stems from a study of identical twins. The study's findings and limits: An excess of low generation probability was shown by twin-shared out-of-frame alpha sequences.

Remarks on this clonotype: Its antigen is undetermined.

The V and J ends lost 3 bases and 6 bases, in that order; junction bases with no gene match: 7. The CDR3 has 15 residues. CDR1 SGHRS and CDR2 YFSETQ come from the germline V gene. After template switching added a universal primer site, the resulting cDNA carried unique molecular identifiers. TCRdb used MiXCR to reprocess the 5' RACE reads, holding one entry per CDR3 protein. Here the sample spans some 660,000 distinct CDR3 sequences, 8.6% being singletons. Donors were all healthy Caucasians. Separately, the same data were catalogued under a study of yellow fever vaccine responses in identical twins.

The receptor comes from a woman in her late teens or twenties in good health. The V call is TRBV5-1, the J call TRBJ2-3, with 10 bases aligning to TRBD2. Sequencing was performed on PBMCs. CDR3 sequence: CASSSPSGGKDTQYF. The CDR3, as DNA: TGCGCCAGCAGCTCCCCTAGCGGGGGTAAGGATACGCAGTATTTT.